This note documents a single T cell receptor beta chain sequence. The antigen remains undetermined. Libraries were prepared by immunoSEQ multiplex PCR; TCRdb keeps only in-frame clonotypes and omits some of them. This sample has fewer than 50,000 clones, with more than 60% found just once. The sample is drawn from a study of immune evolution from preneoplasia to lung adenocarcinoma. At the level of the study: HLA loss of heterozygosity: over 5.5% AIS, about 15% MIA, more than 25% ADC, none AAH.

Points from the study as a whole: From normal lung to invasive adenocarcinoma, top clone frequencies appeared to decrease.

Sequencing was performed on FFPE invasive lung adenocarcinoma tissue. This receptor was taken from a person aged 60 to 70 with lung adenocarcinoma.

CDR3 amino acids: CASSPPLAGAFF. The CDR3 nucleotides are TGTGCCAGCAGCCCACCTTTGGCGGGAGCTTTCTTT. V usage is TRBV9 and J usage is TRBJ1-1, with unresolved D. Germline V gene lookup returns CDR1 SGDLS and CDR2 YYNGEE. The CDR3 is 12 amino acids. V lost 4 bases to trimming and J lost 10 bases, with 14 bases between them.